A few counts support the clone carrying this T cell receptor beta chain. Since a much larger clone is just one base distant, this may be a read error. CDR1 is SQVTM, CDR2 ANQGSEA, per germline. The CDR3 is 12 amino acids. V lost 5 bases and J 8 bases, leaving 15 bases between the germline ends. TCRdb processed the 5' RACE reads anew with MiXCR; each CDR3 protein has one entry. Here the sample spans about 57,000 distinct CDR3 sequences, 28% being singletons. The sequenced sample consisted of tumor-infiltrating memory CD4+ T cells sorted from the breast tumor. As to subset: memory CD4+ T cells, CD4+CD45RO+CD25-. This chain links TRBV29-1 with TRBJ1-2; D gene ambiguous. The receptor comes from a female donor with breast cancer. The CDR3 DNA reads as TGCAGCGTTCATGGCGGTCCGGGGGGCTACACCTTC. This gives the protein CSVHGGPGGYTF.